The present entry profiles one TCR beta chain with its context. Its antigen remains unidentified. No much larger clone is present one base from it, and per-base qualities are unavailable. The library was generated by the immunoSEQ multiplex PCR assay. Adaptive Biotechnology amplified the CDR3 regions from genomic DNA with a two-step multiplex PCR designed to control amplification bias. In the first PCR, primers covered every V and J gene segment, and in the second PCR, barcodes and Illumina adapters were added. CDR3 libraries were sequenced on an Illumina instrument. The source study handled its data this way. The analysis drew on both the pipelines supplied by the vendor and custom analysis of the raw data in R/Bioconductor running R version 3.3.0. Clonality, which ranges from 0 to 1, was calculated as the inverse of the normalised Shannon entropy across all productive clones. High-frequency clones were defined as the share of the repertoire taken up by the top 100 clones, keeping only clones that passed a 95% confidence test. Overlap between samples was measured with the Morisita-Horn index, while repertoire diversity was measured with the Simpson index. In its TCRdb copy, this immuneACCESS table keeps in-frame sequences only and misses some clones. Where compared with another copy, unresolved V genes explain less than half of these, and the others have no known cause. V and J calls plus clone size are reproduced from that table; the DNA served to infer D and trimming. The sample table contains some 2,900 clones; only one count was recorded for roughly three quarters of them. 5.5% to 7.5% of the sample lies in the top ten.

This entry belongs to a study of T cell repertoires in ileal Crohn's disease (dated by TCRdb to between 2018 and 2020). For the study in its entirety: At the time of surgery, roughly 34% of patients were active smokers, and the median duration of disease was 7.5 to 8.5 years. Every patient underwent surgery because of a complication, which was stricturing disease in around 60% and penetrating disease in roughly 40%. Roughly half of the patients were given postoperative therapy, with 15 to 20 on anti-TNF agents and about a dozen on thiopurines. M0 samples were biopsies from the inflamed portion of the ileum in the surgical resection specimen. Around 460 nanograms of biopsy DNA per sample were submitted for commercial TCRB immunosequencing. A prospective multicentre cohort supplied the 45 to 60 Crohn's disease patients whose TCR repertoires were analysed. Running in parallel with the study was a multicentre cohort set up to find predictors of early endoscopic recurrence following ileocolonic resection. Endoscopic postoperative recurrence was defined by a Rutgeerts score above i0. A total of roughly 150 mucosal samples from about 57 patients were sequenced, collected from several sites on the surgical specimen and at postoperative endoscopy. General findings and caveats noted by the study authors: Compared with CD4 T cells, sorted CD8 T cells held more high-frequency clones, which suggests that the mucosal expansions were mostly CD8. Endoscopic recurrence was linked to a higher percentage of high-frequency clones at surgery, and recurrence occurred in every patient whose clonality exceeded 26.8% (18/57). A significantly higher proportion of clonal expansions was observed in active smokers at surgery than in non-smokers (about 25% vs 20%, p=0.02). Only a subgroup of patients, of unstated size, had their mucosal CD4 and CD8 T cells sorted and sequenced.

In the paper's terms, the time point label means: inflamed ileum from the surgical specimen. Eligible patients were adults with ileal or ileocolonic Crohn's disease who had an indication for ileocolonic resection. Whole ileal mucosal biopsies were stored frozen at -80°C before DNA extraction. Genomic DNA was extracted from frozen whole biopsies with a TRizol-based method and quantified on a NanoDrop 2000 spectrophotometer. The CDR3 has 14 amino acids, counting the end cysteine and phenylalanine. Of all the DNA, just the CDR3 is kept, 42 bases in frame from base 1. The germline V gene encodes CDR1 SGHRS and CDR2 YFSETQ. V and J lose 2 bases and 5 bases, and a span of 11 bases separates them.

The chain is made from TRBV5-1 and TRBJ2-1, with the D gene not clear enough to name. This clonotype originated in an adult with Crohn's disease. The sequenced material came from ileal tissue. This receptor carries the CDR3 CASSLSSTNNEQFF. In nucleotide form, the sequence is TGCGCCAGCAGCTTAAGTAGTACCAACAATGAGCAGTTCTTC.